This T cell receptor beta chain originates from a study of regulatory T cells in long-lasting Graves disease. Study-wide context: Prior antithyroid drug treatment in newly diagnosed Graves' patients lasted under 3 months. Regarding the study as a whole: It was in persistent disease that TRBV28, TRBJ1-2 and TRBJ2-5 were favored.

Points on this clonotype: Its antigen is undetermined.

The time point is: newly diagnosed GD, antithyroid drugs for less than 3 months. The TCR library used RNA extracted from PBMCs. The authors built TCR beta libraries using iRepertoire HTBI primers and Arm-PCR of CDR3 regions. TCRdb independently ran MiXCR on the multiplex PCR reads; one entry per CDR3 protein. The repertoire has approximately 400,000 distinct CDR3 sequences, 15% of them found once; the top ten carry 16%. The junction had 7 bases not matched to a gene; V was cut back by 9 bases and J by 3 bases. Germline-derived CDR1 and CDR2 are LNHDA and SQIVND (reference sequence). The CDR3 consists of 13 residues. The data were also submitted as part of a second study, on T cells in Graves' hyperthyroidism and ophthalmopathy.

Sequenced here: peripheral blood mononuclear cells (PBMCs), sampled at new diagnosis, from a patient treated with antithyroid drugs. The source is a woman aged 25 to 39 with Graves disease. The genes are TRBV19 and TRBJ1-2; 7 nucleotides align to TRBD1. The CDR3 region is CASNYRGDYGYTF. CDR3 bases: TGTGCCAGCAACTACAGGGGCGACTATGGCTACACCTTC.